The entry below describes one TCR beta chain. The data belong to a study of identical twins. CDR3 size: 13 residues. The V and J ends lost 5 bases and 2 bases respectively, with 11 bases between them. The germline CDR1 and CDR2 sequences are DFQATT and SNEGSKA (reference sequence). A template switching step contributed a universal primer site, while unique molecular identifiers were present in the cDNA. TCRdb independently ran MiXCR on the 5' RACE reads; one entry per CDR3 protein. Of 500,000 to 550,000 distinct CDR3 sequences listed, roughly a fifth are singletons. The same data also contributed to another study, on T cells expressing NK-cell markers. This second study says: Eight donors were sequenced, seven testing HCMV-seropositive and one testing seronegative.

Sequenced material: CD4+ T cells sorted from blood. This clonotype originated in a young woman in good health. The chain has TRBV20-1 and TRBJ2-3; no clear D gene. The DNA of the CDR3 is TGCAGTGCTCATCAGATATACACAGATACGCAGTATTTT. This gives the protein CSAHQIYTDTQYF.